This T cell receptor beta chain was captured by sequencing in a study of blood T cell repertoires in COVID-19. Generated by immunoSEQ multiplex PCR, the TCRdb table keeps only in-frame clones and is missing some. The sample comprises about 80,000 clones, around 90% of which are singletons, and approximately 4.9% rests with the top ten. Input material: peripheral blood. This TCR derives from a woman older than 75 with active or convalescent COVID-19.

The CDR3 loop is CASSAQREKLFF. CDR3 nucleotide sequence: TGTGCCAGCAGCGCCCAGCGAGAAAAACTGTTTTTT. The chain is built from TRBV11-2 and TRBJ1-4; no firm D call. V lost 5 bases, J lost 8 bases, and 9 bases lay in between. Germline CDR1 SGHAT, CDR2 FQNNGV. This CDR3 comprises 12 residues.